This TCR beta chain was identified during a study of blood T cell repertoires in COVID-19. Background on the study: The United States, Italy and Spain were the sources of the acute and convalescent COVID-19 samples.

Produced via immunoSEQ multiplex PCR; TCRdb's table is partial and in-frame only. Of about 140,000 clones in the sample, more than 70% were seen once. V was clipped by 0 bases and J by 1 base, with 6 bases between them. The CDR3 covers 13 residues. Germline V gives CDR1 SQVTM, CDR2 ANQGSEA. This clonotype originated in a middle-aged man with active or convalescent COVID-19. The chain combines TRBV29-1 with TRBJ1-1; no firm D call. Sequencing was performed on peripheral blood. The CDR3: CSVEDRQNTEAFF. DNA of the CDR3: TGCAGCGTTGAAGATCGACAGAACACTGAAGCTTTCTTT.